This TCR beta chain was captured in a study of T cell clonality in common variable immunodeficiency. CVID and control samples used equivalent genomic DNA input. The table came from immunoSEQ multiplex PCR; TCRdb's copy has only in-frame clones and leaves some out. This sample carries approximately 57,000 clones, none of them present only once. Trimming cost V 2 bases and J 0 bases, with 9 bases left between them. The CDR3 runs to 15 residues. Germline V gene data show CDR1 as SGHRS and CDR2 as YFSETQ. This clone came up many times. Antigen unknown. The CDR3 is cut off 3 residues early in the read; its end comes from the germline J gene. Study outcomes and limitations: Fewer TCRbeta clones were shared among CVID subjects than controls.

Heparinized whole blood, roughly 4.5 to 9 ml, came from each donor. This TCR derives from a person aged 18-69 years in good health. The chain links TRBV5-1 to TRBJ2-1; the D gene is possibly TRBD2 (6 bases). The sequencing input was peripheral blood mononuclear cells. CDR3 DNA (partial): TGCGCCAGCAGCTTCGGGGGTGGCTCCTACAATGAG. It specifies CASSFGGGSYNE. The whole CDR3 region reads CASSFGGGSYNEQFF.